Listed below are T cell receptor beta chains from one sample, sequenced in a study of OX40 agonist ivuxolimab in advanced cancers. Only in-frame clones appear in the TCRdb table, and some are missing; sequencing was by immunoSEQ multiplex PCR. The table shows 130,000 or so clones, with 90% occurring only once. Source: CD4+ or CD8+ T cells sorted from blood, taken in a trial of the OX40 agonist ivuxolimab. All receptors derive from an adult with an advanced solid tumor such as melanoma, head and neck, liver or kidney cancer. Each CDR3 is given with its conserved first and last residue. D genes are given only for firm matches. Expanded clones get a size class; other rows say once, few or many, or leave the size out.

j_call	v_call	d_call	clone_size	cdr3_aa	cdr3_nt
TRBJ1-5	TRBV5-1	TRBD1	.	CASSLSGQGDQPQHF	TGCGCCAGCAGCTTGTCGGGACAGGGGGATCAGCCCCAGCATTTT
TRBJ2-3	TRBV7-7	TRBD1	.	CASSRDREDTQYF	TGTGCTAGCAGCCGGGACAGGGAAGATACGCAGTATTTT
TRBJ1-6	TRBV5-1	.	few	CASSSDPGSYNSPLHF	TGCGCCAGCAGCTCCGACCCAGGCTCCTATAATTCACCCCTCCACTTT
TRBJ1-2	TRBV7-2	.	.	CASSRETYGGYTF	TGTGCCAGCAGCCGAGAAACTTATGGGGGCTACACCTTC
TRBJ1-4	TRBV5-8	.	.	CASSLVRNEKLFF	TGTGCCAGCAGCTTGGTCCGTAATGAAAAACTGTTTTTT
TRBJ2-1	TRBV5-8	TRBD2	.	CASSFSGSINNEQFF	TGTGCCAGCAGCTTTAGCGGGAGTATCAACAATGAGCAGTTCTTC
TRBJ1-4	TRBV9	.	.	CASSAGPALEKLFF	TGTGCCAGCAGCGCGGGACCGGCCCTCGAAAAACTGTTTTTT
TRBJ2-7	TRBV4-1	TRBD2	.	CASSQDRTGGSYEQYF	TGCGCCAGCAGCCAAGATCGGACGGGGGGCTCCTACGAGCAGTACTTC
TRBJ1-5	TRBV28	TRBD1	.	CASSYGGTGGDQPQHF	TGTGCCAGCAGTTACGGCGGGACAGGCGGAGATCAGCCCCAGCATTTT
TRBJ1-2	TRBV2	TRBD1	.	CASNRRGQFGYTF	TGTGCCAGCAACAGGAGGGGGCAGTTTGGCTACACCTTC
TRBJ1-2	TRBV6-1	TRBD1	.	CASREFGDRGDGYTF	TGTGCCAGCAGGGAATTTGGGGACAGGGGAGATGGCTACACCTTC
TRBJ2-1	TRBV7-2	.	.	CASSLGGTSYNEQFF	TGTGCCAGCAGCTTAGGCGGTACCTCTTACAATGAGCAGTTCTTC
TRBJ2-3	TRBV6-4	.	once	CASSDSGSKDTQYF	TGTGCCAGCAGTGACTCCGGGTCCAAGGATACGCAGTATTTT
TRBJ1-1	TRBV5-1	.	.	CASSFQARGNTEAFF	TGCGCCAGCAGCTTCCAAGCGAGGGGGAACACTGAAGCTTTCTTT
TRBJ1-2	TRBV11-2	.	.	CASSLDRGSVGYTF	TGTGCCAGCAGCTTAGACAGGGGTAGCGTCGGCTACACCTTC
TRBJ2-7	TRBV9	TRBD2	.	CASSVLAGGGEQYF	TGTGCCAGCAGCGTACTAGCGGGAGGGGGGGAGCAGTACTTC
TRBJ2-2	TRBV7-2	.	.	CASSLVQAGELFF	TGTGCCAGCAGCTTAGTTCAGGCCGGGGAGCTGTTTTTT
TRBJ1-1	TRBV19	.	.	CASSLGPGSEAFF	TGTGCCAGTAGTCTAGGCCCGGGGTCTGAAGCTTTCTTT
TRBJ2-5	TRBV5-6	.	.	CASSLKGEETQYF	TGTGCCAGCAGCTTGAAGGGGGAAGAGACCCAGTACTTC
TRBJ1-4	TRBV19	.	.	CASGHLEKLFF	TGTGCCAGTGGACACTTAGAAAAACTGTTTTTT
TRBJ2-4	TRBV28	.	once	CASRASGANIQYF	TGTGCCAGCAGGGCATCAGGGGCAAACATTCAGTACTTC
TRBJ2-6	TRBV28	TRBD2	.	CASSSIILAGISGANVLTF	TGTGCCAGCAGTTCTATAATACTAGCGGGAATCTCTGGGGCCAACGTCCTGACTTTC
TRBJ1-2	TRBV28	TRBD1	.	CASIPGTGEGYGYTF	TGTGCCAGCATCCCAGGGACAGGGGAAGGCTATGGCTACACCTTC
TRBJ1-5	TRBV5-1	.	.	CASSPTDPSNQPQHF	TGCGCCAGCAGCCCGACAGATCCTAGCAATCAGCCCCAGCATTTT
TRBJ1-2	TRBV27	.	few	CASSPGTVANYGYTF	TGTGCCAGCAGCCCCGGGACTGTGGCTAACTATGGCTACACCTTC
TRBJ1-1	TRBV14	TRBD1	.	CASSQDSGQMNTEAFF	TGTGCCAGCAGCCAAGATTCGGGACAGATGAACACTGAAGCTTTCTTT
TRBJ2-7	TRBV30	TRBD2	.	CARRLAGMNDEQYF	TGTGCCCGGCGACTAGCGGGAATGAATGACGAGCAGTACTTC
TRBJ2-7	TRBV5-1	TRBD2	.	CASSQPSRAGGEGRVYEQYF	TGCGCCAGCAGCCAACCTTCTCGGGCGGGGGGCGAAGGTCGAGTCTACGAGCAGTACTTC
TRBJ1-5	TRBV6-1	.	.	CASKVSNQPQHF	TGTGCCAGCAAGGTTAGCAATCAGCCCCAGCATTTT
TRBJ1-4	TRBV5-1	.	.	CASSLSGSDEKLFF	TGCGCCAGCAGCTTATCAGGGTCGGATGAAAAACTGTTTTTT
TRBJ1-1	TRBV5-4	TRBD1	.	CASSLRDRPRTEAFF	TGTGCCAGCAGCCTCCGGGACAGGCCGAGAACTGAAGCTTTCTTT
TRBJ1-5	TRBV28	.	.	CASSLGGAYSNQPQHF	TGTGCCAGCAGTTTGGGGGGGGCCTATAGCAATCAGCCCCAGCATTTT
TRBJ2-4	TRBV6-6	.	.	CASRPRTGRDIQYF	TGTGCCAGCAGACCAAGGACAGGGAGGGACATTCAGTACTTC
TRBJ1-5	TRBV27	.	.	CASSLRVGDNQPQHF	TGTGCCAGCAGTTTACGCGTAGGAGACAATCAGCCCCAGCATTTT
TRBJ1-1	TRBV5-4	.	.	CASSFLSNTEAFF	TGTGCCAGCAGCTTCCTGTCGAACACTGAAGCTTTCTTT
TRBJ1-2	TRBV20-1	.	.	CSTHRGHGYTF	TGCAGTACCCACCGCGGGCATGGCTACACCTTC
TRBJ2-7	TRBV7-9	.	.	CASSQGNGLSSYEQYF	TGTGCCAGCAGCCAAGGGAACGGCTTGAGCTCCTACGAGCAGTACTTC
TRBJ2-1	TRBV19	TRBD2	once	CASSGTSGELGPYNEQFF	TGTGCCAGCTCTGGGACTAGCGGGGAGTTGGGTCCCTACAATGAGCAGTTCTTC
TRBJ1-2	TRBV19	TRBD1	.	CASSNPTGSLPYGYTF	TGTGCCAGTAGTAACCCGACAGGGTCCTTACCCTATGGCTACACCTTC
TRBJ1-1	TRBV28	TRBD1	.	CASSEQGLQGEAFF	TGTGCCAGCAGTGAACAGGGGCTTCAGGGTGAAGCTTTCTTT